Following are 27 T cell receptor beta chains from one sample sequenced in a study of T cells in Graves' hyperthyroidism and ophthalmopathy. RNA transcripts were the template for amplifying TCR beta CDR3 regions. The HTBI primer set was used in a first-round RT-PCR of the TCR CDR3. Via MiXCR, TCRdb re-called the multiplex PCR reads, giving one row per CDR3 protein. The repertoire holds 500,000 to 600,000 distinct CDR3 sequences, with approximately 44% as singletons. The source material was peripheral blood or thyroid tissue (not recorded which). All receptors come from a woman aged 18-29 years with Graves' hyperthyroidism.

The rearrangement links TRBV11-3 to TRBJ1-1; 11 bases are shared with TRBD1. V was clipped by 5 bases and J by 5 bases; unmatched bases: 7. Germline CDR1 is SGHNT and CDR2 is YENEEA. The CDR3 is 15 residues long. CDR3 bases: TGTGCCAGCAGCCAAGGGACAGGGGGAAGAACTGAAGCTTTCTTT. Protein product: CASSQGTGGRTEAFF. The full variable domain, rest sourced from reference TRBV11-3 and TRBJ1-1, is EAGVVQSPRYKIIEKKQPVAFWCNPISGHNTLYWYLQNLGQGPELLIRYENEEAVDDSQLPKDRFSAERLKGVDSTLKIQPAELGDSAVYLCASSQGTGGRTEAFFGQGTRLTVV.

On this clonotype itself: A much larger clone differs from this one at a single base, so this may be a read error. The V gene is TRBV5-4, the J gene TRBJ2-7; 7 positions agree with TRBD2. The CDR3 runs 14 residues. Germline values: CDR1 SGHNT, CDR2 YYREEE (reference sequence). The CDR3 loop is CAGSSGGSAYEQYF. In DNA, the CDR3 is TGTGCCGGCAGCTCCGGCGGGAGCGCCTACGAGCAGTACTTC.

This clonotype was seen many times. The chain combines TRBV30 with TRBJ1-3; D gene uncertain. V gave up 3 bases and J gave up 5 bases, with 8 bases separating them. The CDR3 spans 12 residues. Germline V gene lookup returns CDR1 GTSNPN and CDR2 SVGIG (reference sequence). In DNA form, the CDR3 reads TGTGCCTGGAGCCGCATACGAAACACCATATATTTT. It encodes CAWSRIRNTIYF.

This clonotype was seen a handful of times. This rearrangement joins TRBV7-9 to TRBJ1-5, with unresolved D. The V gene lost 5 bases and the J gene lost 9 bases, with 14 bases spanning the gap. The CDR3 totals 13 residues. Per germline, CDR1 SEHNR and CDR2 FQNEAQ (reference sequence). CDR3 DNA sequence: TGTGCCAGCAGCCTGGGAGGGTCCGGGCCCCAGCATTTT. This translates into CASSLGGSGPQHF.

The rearrangement joins TRBV14 to TRBJ1-2; 9 nucleotides align to TRBD1. CDR3 size: 17 residues. Looked up from germline, CDR1 is SGHDN and CDR2 is FVKESK. Trimming at V came to 0 bases and at J to 4 bases, leaving 9 bases not matched to a gene. CDR3 residues: CASSQEISGQGIYGYTF. The CDR3 DNA reads as TGTGCCAGCAGCCAAGAGATCTCGGGACAGGGCATCTATGGCTACACCTTC.

The J gene is TRBJ2-7, the V gene TRBV4-1; 10 bases are shared with TRBD2. The ends lost 5 bases at V and 3 bases at J; junction bases unmatched: 7. CDR3 length equals 15 residues. Germline loops: CDR1 MGHRA, CDR2 YSYEKL. The CDR3 spells CASSAQLAGFYEQYF. CDR3 sequence (DNA): TGCGCCAGCAGCGCACAACTAGCGGGATTCTACGAGCAGTACTTC.

The CDR3 nucleotides read TGCAGTGCTTCGACAGGGGTGGATGGCTACACCTTC. It specifies CSASTGVDGYTF. V usage is TRBV20-1 and J usage is TRBJ1-2; 8 nucleotides match TRBD1. The CDR3 length is 12 residues. J gave up 6 bases and V 5 bases, and 5 bases lay outside the gene matches. Germline V lookup: CDR1 DFQATT, CDR2 SNEGSKA (reference sequence).

This clonotype was seen many times. The V call is TRBV10-3, the J call TRBJ1-2, with 7 bases identical to TRBD1. Germline CDR1 ENHRY, CDR2 SYGVKD. The CDR3 covers 17 residues. Trimming cost V 7 bases and J 6 bases; bases outside gene matches: 20. The CDR3 DNA sequence: TGTGCCATCAACGAAAGCCTAGAGCAGGGGGATAGGGATGGCTACACCTTC. Amino acid sequence: CAINESLEQGDRDGYTF.

In this sample, this clonotype turned up a few times. This sequence joins TRBV7-2 and TRBJ2-3; no clear D gene. The CDR3 has 14 amino acids. Trimming took off 6 bases at V and 6 bases at J, with 16 bases between the two ends. The V gene's germline CDR1 is SGHTA and CDR2 FQGNSA. CDR3 nucleotides: TGTGCCAGCAGTTGGCAGGAAACCGGGGATACGCAGTATTTT. This sequence encodes CASSWQETGDTQYF.

The rearrangement links TRBV20-1 to TRBJ2-7; D perhaps matches TRBD1 (6 bases). The CDR3 consists of 15 residues. The V end was cut by 6 bases, the J end by 4 bases, with 22 bases between. Germline CDR1 is DFQATT and CDR2 is SNEGSKA (reference sequence). The CDR3 DNA follows: TGCAGTGCCAGCAGCAGGGCAGGGGATTCATACGAGCAGTACTTC. As protein: CSASSRAGDSYEQYF.

This clonotype showed up just a few times. This chain connects TRBV10-3 to TRBJ1-3, with D perhaps matching TRBD1 (5 bases). CDR1 is ENHRY and CDR2 is SYGVKD in the germline V gene. The CDR3 spans 16 residues. Deletions cut 0 bases from V and 7 bases from J, with 16 bases between. CDR3 loop: CAISESRAGQMNTIYF. In DNA, the CDR3 is TGTGCCATCAGTGAGTCTCGGGCAGGGCAAATGAACACCATATATTTT.

This clonotype was recorded a few times. The chain couples TRBV7-2 to TRBJ2-5; 7 bases are shared with TRBD2. The CDR3 contains 13 residues. CDR1 is SGHTA, CDR2 FQGNSA, per germline. The V segment lost 5 bases and the J segment 11 bases; nucleotides outside the gene matches: 11. The CDR3 reads CASSPNRGDTQYF. The CDR3 bases are TGTGCCAGCAGCCCAAATCGGGGGGATACGCAGTACTTC.

This clonotype was counted only a few times. The chain links TRBV5-6 to TRBJ1-3, with 8 bases fitting TRBD1. Looked up from germline, CDR1 is SGHDT and CDR2 is YYEEEE. Germline trimming cut 5 bases from V and 8 bases from J; bases unmatched to any gene: 15. The CDR3 sequence is 16 residues long. The CDR3 DNA sequence: TGTGCCAGCAGTGACAGGGGTTTGGTCGTTGGCTACACCATATATTTT. Translated: CASSDRGLVVGYTIYF.

Concerning this clonotype itself: The CDR3 does not close with the conserved phenylalanine or tryptophan, likely indicating a read error. It is unclear where the CDR3 begins or ends on the DNA, so no DNA is shown, and the CDR3 is as TCRdb lists it. The V gene is TRBV20-1, the J gene TRBJ2-2; no DNA check was done on the table's D call, TRBD2. Germline CDR1 and CDR2: DFQATT and SNEGSKA (reference sequence). The length of the CDR3 is 16 amino acids, counting both ends. CDR3: CSARVGASGRHRGAVV.

This clonotype was counted many times. V is TRBV7-2 and J is TRBJ2-7; D not resolved. V was pared by 1 base and J by 0 bases, with 10 bases between. Germline V CDR1 and CDR2: SGHTA, FQGNSA. The CDR3 covers 15 residues. This chain's CDR3 is CASSLVAVSSYEQYF. CDR3 in DNA: TGTGCCAGCAGCTTAGTTGCAGTGAGCTCCTACGAGCAGTACTTC. Combining the CDR3 with reference TRBV7-2 and TRBJ2-7 gives the whole variable domain GAGVSQSPSNKVTEKGKDVELRCDPISGHTALYWYRQSLGQGLEFLIYFQGNSAPDKSGLPSDRFSAERTGGSVSTLTIQRTQQEDSAVYLCASSLVAVSSYEQYFGPGTRLTVT.

The CDR3 sequence: CASSEEGTGYTF. The CDR3 region has the DNA TGTGCCAGCAGTGAAGAGGGGACAGGCTACACCTTC. This sequence joins TRBV2 and TRBJ1-2; TRBD1 might be the D (6 bases). The germline V gene encodes CDR1 SNHLY and CDR2 FYNNEI. This CDR3 comprises 12 residues. The V end was cut by 1 base, the J end by 8 bases, with 8 bases between. The full variable domain, in which reference TRBV2 and TRBJ1-2 provide the parts outside the CDR3, is EPEVTQTPSHQVTQMGQEVILRCVPISNHLYFYWYRQILGQKVEFLVSFYNNEISEKSEIFDDQFSVERPDGSNFTLKIRSTKLEDSAMYFCASSEEGTGYTFGSGTRLTVV.

A remark on this clonotype: Relative to the germline gene, one junction end is altered; a read error may explain this. The chain joins TRBV18 to TRBJ1-1; tentatively, D is TRBD1 (6 bases). Germline CDR1 KGHSH, CDR2 LQKENI. The CDR3 runs 14 residues. CDR3 coding DNA: TGTGCCAGCTCACACGGACAGTTGAACACTGAAGCTCTCTTT. It is translated as CASSHGQLNTEALF.

This clonotype has a single count. The chain employs TRBV7-6 and TRBJ2-5, with D perhaps matching TRBD1 or TRBD2 (6 bases each). This CDR3 contains 11 residues. Per germline, CDR1 SGHVS and CDR2 FNYEAQ. The V end lost 11 bases, the J end lost 5 bases, and 12 bases lay between the germline ends. The CDR3 protein is CASGDWETQYF. In DNA form, the CDR3 reads TGTGCCTCAGGGGACTGGGAGACCCAGTACTTC.

The J gene is TRBJ2-7, the V gene TRBV5-1; D gene ambiguous. This CDR3 has 13 residues. Germline CDR1 and CDR2: SGHRS and YFSETQ. V was shortened by 0 bases and J by 6 bases, with 10 bases between the two germline ends. CDR3 in DNA: TGCGCCAGCAGCTTGGGCATCCCCGCCGAGCAGTACTTC. Its translation is CASSLGIPAEQYF.

V gene TRBV5-1 combines with J gene TRBJ1-1, with 8 bases lining up with TRBD1. CDR3 length equals 15 residues. Unmatched junction bases numbered 8, after V lost 1 base and J lost 6 bases. Germline CDR1 SGHRS, CDR2 YFSETQ. CDR3 in DNA: TGCGCCAGCAGCTTGCGGGGGGACAGGACCTCTGAAGCTTTCTTT. This codes for CASSLRGDRTSEAFF. Combining the CDR3 with reference TRBV5-1 and TRBJ1-1 gives the whole variable domain KAGVTQTPRYLIKTRGQQVTLSCSPISGHRSVSWYQQTPGQGLQFLFEYFSETQRNKGNFPGRFSGRQFSNSRSEMNVSTLELGDSALYLCASSLRGDRTSEAFFGQGTRLTVV.

The V and J genes are TRBV24-1 and TRBJ2-5; TRBD1 agrees at 9 bases. Germline assignment: CDR1 KGHDR and CDR2 SFDVKD. Unmatched junction bases numbered 15, after V lost 4 bases and J lost 4 bases. The CDR3 consists of 18 residues. CDR3 DNA sequence: TGTGCCACCAGTGACTCGGGACAGGGTCTGATGGATTTAGAGACCCAGTACTTC. Translating it yields CATSDSGQGLMDLETQYF.

This clonotype was picked up many times. This chain joins TRBV7-2 and TRBJ1-2, with D hard to call. V was pared by 1 base and J by 5 bases, with 11 bases between. Germline-derived CDR1 and CDR2 are SGHTA and FQGNSA. CDR3 length: 14 amino acids. Here the CDR3 reads CASSLDRMEYGYTF. The CDR3 DNA sequence: TGTGCCAGCAGCTTAGACAGAATGGAGTATGGCTACACCTTC.

This clonotype was counted a single time. The chain employs TRBV6-2 or TRBV6-3 and TRBJ2-7; tentative D call: TRBD1 (5 bases). The CDR3 extends over 14 amino acids. Germline CDR1 MNHEY, CDR2 SVGEGT. V dropped 6 bases and J dropped 0 bases, with 12 bases sitting between them. CDR3 bases: TGTGCCAGCAGGGGATCGGACATCTCCTACGAGCAGTACTTC. Protein: CASRGSDISYEQYF.

The V and J genes are TRBV29-1 and TRBJ1-1, with 10 bases that match TRBD1. The CDR3 consists of 14 residues. CDR1 and CDR2 (germline): SQVTM, ANQGSEA. V lost 6 bases to trimming and J lost 5 bases; unmatched junction nucleotides: 9. CDR3 loop: CSVRQGADFTEAFF. CDR3 coding DNA: TGCAGCGTCAGACAGGGGGCGGATTTTACTGAAGCTTTCTTT. Full variable domain (rest looked up from reference TRBV29-1 and TRBJ1-1): SAVISQKPSRDICQRGTSLTIQCQVDSQVTMMFWYRQQPGQSLTLIATANQGSEATYESGFVIDKFPISRPNLTFSTLTVSNMSPEDSSIYLCSVRQGADFTEAFFGQGTRLTVV.

A remark on this clonotype: A read error may produce the germline difference seen at one junction end. This chain connects TRBV29-1 to TRBJ2-6, with D unclear. The CDR3 spans 11 residues. Germline CDR1 is SQVTM and CDR2 is ANQGSEA. The CDR3 DNA follows: TGCAGCGTTGTTGAGGACCGGCCTGAAGCTTTC. Protein sequence: CSVVEDRPEAF.

This clonotype has a handful of counts. The junction shows a germline mismatch at one end, possibly a read error. This chain connects TRBV12-3 or TRBV12-4 to TRBJ2-5; TRBD2 aligns across 13 bases. The CDR3 length is 14 residues. The CDR3 nucleotides are TGTGCCAGCAGCTCCGGACTAGCGGGAGAGGCCCAGTACTTC. Its protein product is CASSSGLAGEAQYF.

The sample holds many counts of this clonotype. The chain uses TRBV24-1 and TRBJ1-2; TRBD1 matches at 9 bases. CDR3 length: 15 amino acids. The trim removed 4 bases at V and 5 bases at J, leaving 7 bases unmatched. Germline CDR1 is KGHDR and CDR2 is SFDVKD. CDR3 DNA: TGTGCCACCAGTGACACCGGGACAGGGAAGTATGGCTACACCTTC. Amino acids: CATSDTGTGKYGYTF.